These 13 T cell receptor beta chains were all obtained from the same sample, sequenced in a study of human CD4 T cells and Enterobacteriaceae (dated by TCRdb to about 2020). The method was the immunoSEQ multiplex PCR assay. TCRdb limited this immuneACCESS table to in-frame rearrangements with V and J called. A share of clones is missing; checked studies link under half to unresolved V genes, and the rest is unexplained. This sample lists over a thousand clones; around a third were detected once. The leading ten clones occupy roughly a third of the sample. Proliferating activated T cells were FACS-sorted as CFSE-low CD25+ ICOS+ cells after roughly 6-7 days. Sorted memory CD4+ T cells were CFSE-labeled and cultured at a 2:1 ratio with irradiated autologous monocytes pulsed with antigen. On a FACSAria III, memory CD4+ T cells were FACS-sorted to over 98% purity, defined as all CD4+ cells except CD45RA+CCR7+CD95- naive cells.

Material: bacteria-reactive CD4+ T cells grown in culture. This specimen's cell subset or site label, interpreted: CFSE-low proliferating memory CD4 T cells sorted after in vitro stimulation with a heat-inactivated bacterium or M. tuberculosis lysate. The receptors were gathered from a human donor in good health.

This chain uses TRBV7-2 with TRBJ1-1, with 8 bases aligning to TRBD1. Germline values: CDR1 SGHTA, CDR2 FQGNSA. Trimming removed 5 bases from V and 11 bases from J; junction bases left unmatched: 13. This CDR3 region has 14 residues. This CDR3 reads CASSLAPMTGVAFF. In DNA form, the CDR3 reads TGTGCCAGCAGCCTCGCCCCGATGACAGGGGTTGCTTTCTTT.

The J gene is TRBJ2-2, the V gene TRBV9; D gene unclear. Trimming removed 3 bases from V and 0 bases from J, with 3 bases in between. The V gene's germline CDR1 is SGDLS and CDR2 YYNGEE. CDR3 length: 13 residues. CDR3 residues: CASSDSNTGELFF. CDR3 in DNA: TGTGCCAGCAGCGACTCGAACACCGGGGAGCTGTTTTTT. Looking up the rest from reference TRBV9 and TRBJ2-2 gives the full variable domain: DSGVTQTPKHLITATGQRVTLRCSPRSGDLSVYWYQQSLDQGLQFLIQYYNGEERAKGNILERFSAQQFPDLHSELNLSSLELGDSALYFCASSDSNTGELFFGEGSRLTVL.

The J gene is TRBJ1-6, the V gene TRBV2, with 7 positions matching TRBD1. The length of the CDR3 is 12 residues. Germline CDR1 SNHLY, CDR2 FYNNEI. V lost 11 bases to trimming and J lost 5 bases; unmatched junction nucleotides: 3. CDR3 loop: CAGTGDNSPLHF. CDR3 coding DNA: TGTGCCGGCACAGGGGATAATTCACCCCTCCACTTT. The variable domain in full, with the rest retrieved from reference TRBV2 and TRBJ1-6, is EPEVTQTPSHQVTQMGQEVILRCVPISNHLYFYWYRQILGQKVEFLVSFYNNEISEKSEIFDDQFSVERPDGSNFTLKIRSTKLEDSAMYFCAGTGDNSPLHFGNGTRLTVT.

This clone was seen a handful of times. The chain has TRBV25-1 and TRBJ2-5; 9 bases match TRBD1. CDR3 size: 15 residues. The V gene end was trimmed by 4 bases and the J gene end by 5 bases; junction bases not matched to a gene: 8. Germline CDR1 is MGHDK and CDR2 is SYGVNS. In nucleotides, the CDR3 is TGTGCCAGCAGTGGAGCCGGGACAGGGAAGGAGACCCAGTACTTC. Its protein product is CASSGAGTGKETQYF. The variable domain in full, with the rest retrieved from reference TRBV25-1 and TRBJ2-5, is EADIYQTPRYLVIGTGKKITLECSQTMGHDKMYWYQQDPGMELHLIHYSYGVNSTEKGDLSSESTVSRIRTEHFPLTLESARPSHTSQYLCASSGAGTGKETQYFGPGTRLLVL.

Only a few counts were recorded for this clone. This rearrangement joins TRBV19 to TRBJ2-7; D is possibly TRBD1 (5 bases). The CDR3 sequence is 12 residues long. Per the germline V gene, CDR1 is LNHDA and CDR2 is SQIVND (reference sequence). Trimming stripped 10 bases from V and 2 bases from J, with 12 bases between. Here the CDR3 DNA reads TGTGCCAAAGGGGCTAACGCCTACGAGCAGTACTTC. Protein sequence: CAKGANAYEQYF.

The V call is TRBV7-8, the J call TRBJ2-7; D is unclear. Germline V lookup: CDR1 SGHVS, CDR2 FQNEAQ. V lost 1 base and J lost 2, with 6 bases in between. The CDR3 has 13 residues. The CDR3 region is CASSLGSPYEQYF. The CDR3 DNA is TGTGCCAGCAGCTTAGGCAGTCCCTACGAGCAGTACTTC.

This clone was seen a handful of times. CDR3 amino acids: CASSSLPAGADTQYF. The CDR3 nucleotides are TGCGCCAGCAGCTCACTACCGGCGGGGGCAGATACGCAGTATTTT. This chain uses TRBV5-1 with TRBJ2-3, with 7 bases aligning to TRBD2. With V trimmed by 3 bases and J by 4 bases, 8 bases remained unmatched. The germline gives CDR1 SGHRS, CDR2 YFSETQ. The CDR3 is made up of 15 amino acids.

J is TRBJ2-6 and V is TRBV5-1; 9 nucleotides agree with TRBD1. V gave up 3 bases and J gave up 0 bases; unmatched junction bases: 7. CDR3 length: 18 amino acids. Germline V gene sequence: CDR1 SGHRS, CDR2 YFSETQ. The CDR3 here is CASSYRDRESSGANVLTF. The CDR3 nucleotides are TGCGCCAGCAGCTACCGGGACAGGGAAAGCTCTGGGGCCAACGTCCTGACTTTC. Looking up the rest from reference TRBV5-1 and TRBJ2-6 gives the full variable domain: KAGVTQTPRYLIKTRGQQVTLSCSPISGHRSVSWYQQTPGQGLQFLFEYFSETQRNKGNFPGRFSGRQFSNSRSEMNVSTLELGDSALYLCASSYRDRESSGANVLTFGAGSRLTVL.

The genes are TRBV28 and TRBJ1-3; D uncertain. In germline, CDR1 is MDHEN, CDR2 SYDVKM. There are 16 residues in the CDR3. V dropped 7 bases and J dropped 0 bases, with 16 bases sitting between them. Here the CDR3 DNA reads TGTGCCAGCACCTCCCCAGGATCCAGCTCTGGAAACACCATATATTTT. Its translation: CASTSPGSSSGNTIYF.

This clone ranks as medium-sized (0.01 to 0.1%). This chain uses TRBV28 with TRBJ2-1; tentatively, D is TRBD2 (6 bases). Germline CDR1 reads MDHEN; CDR2 reads SYDVKM. Between the trimmed V and J ends, which lost 5 bases and 6 bases, there was a span of 17 bases. CDR3 length: 15 residues. CDR3 protein: CASSPGSAGSNEQFF. As DNA, the CDR3 is TGTGCCAGCAGTCCCGGGAGCGCGGGATCCAATGAGCAGTTCTTC.

In its sample, this clone was seen a few times. CDR3 in DNA: TGTGCCAGCATGGAGACAGGATACACAGATACGCAGTATTTT. This encodes CASMETGYTDTQYF. This chain connects TRBV6-1 to TRBJ2-3; TRBD1 is a possible D gene (6 bases). Trimming stripped 7 bases from V and 2 bases from J, with 13 bases between. There are 14 residues in the CDR3. CDR1 and CDR2 (germline): MNHNS, SASEGT.

V is TRBV11-3 and J is TRBJ2-4; TRBD2 agrees at 10 bases. Trimming removed 4 bases from V and 5 bases from J; junction bases left unmatched: 5. The germline CDR1 and CDR2 sequences are SGHNT and YENEEA. The CDR3 contains 15 residues. CDR3: CASSSGGTSENIQYF. As DNA, the CDR3 is TGTGCCAGCAGCTCGGGCGGGACTAGCGAAAACATTCAGTACTTC.

This clone is medium-sized. The chain carries TRBV18 and TRBJ1-3; D possibly corresponds to TRBD1 (5 bases). V was pared by 3 bases and J by 0 bases, with 15 bases between. CDR3 length: 17 residues. Germline V CDR1 and CDR2: KGHSH, LQKENI. CDR3 sequence reads: CASSPPGTSNSGNTIYF. For the CDR3, the DNA is TGTGCCAGCTCACCCCCCGGGACTTCCAACTCTGGAAACACCATATATTTT.